One sample yielded the 27 T cell receptor beta chains listed below, sequenced in a study of T cells generated in artificial thymic organoids. Semi-nested PCR with reverse primers in the TRAC or TRBC constant regions amplified each chain separately. TCRdb re-called the 5' RACE reads with MiXCR, one entry per CDR3 protein. The data show about 8,500 distinct CDR3 sequences, with about 17% seen just once and roughly 1.4% held by the top ten. What was sequenced was naive CD8+ T cells from the thymus. Specified subset: CD3+TCRalphabeta+CD8SP T cells; for blood, CD45RO-CCR7+ naive CD8+ T cells. Source of these receptors: a human donor who gave cord blood stem cells for thymic organoid culture, a cardiac surgery patient who gave postnatal thymus, or a blood donor (not recorded which).

This chain links TRBV6-5 with TRBJ2-5, with D uncertain. CDR3 length equals 12 residues. From germline, CDR1 is MNHEY and CDR2 SVGAGI. Between the trimmed V and J ends, which lost 4 bases and 5 bases, there was a span of 8 bases. CDR3 region: CASSSLHETQYF. CDR3 bases: TGTGCCAGCAGTTCCCTTCATGAGACCCAGTACTTC.

Of note for this clonotype: A read error may be the cause here, since a much bigger clone is one base away. The chain carries TRBV14 and TRBJ2-5; D is uncertain. The CDR3 has 13 residues. Deletions cut 3 bases from V and 11 bases from J, with 16 bases between. Germline CDR1 is SGHDN and CDR2 is FVKESK. This chain's CDR3 is CASSHWNQNEQYF. DNA of the CDR3: TGTGCCAGCAGCCATTGGAACCAAAATGAGCAGTACTTC.

This clonotype is medium-sized within its sample. The gene calls are TRBV28 and TRBJ1-5, with unresolved D. The germline CDR1 and CDR2 sequences are MDHEN and SYDVKM. V was trimmed by 2 bases and J by 5 bases, leaving 7 bases between them. CDR3 length: 13 residues. The CDR3: CASSLAVYQPQHF. The CDR3 region has the DNA TGTGCCAGCAGTTTAGCCGTTTATCAGCCCCAGCATTTT. The full variable domain, completed using reference TRBV28 and TRBJ1-5, is DVKVTQSSRYLVKRTGEKVFLECVQDMDHENMFWYRQDPGLGLRLIYFSYDVKMKEKGDIPEGYSVSREKKERFSLILESASTNQTSMYLCASSLAVYQPQHFGDGTRLSIL.

The sample holds a few counts of this clonotype. The chain is built from TRBV28 and TRBJ2-3, with D perhaps TRBD1 (6 bases). CDR1 and CDR2 from the germline V gene are MDHEN and SYDVKM. V was shortened by 8 bases and J by 1 base, with 25 bases between the two germline ends. The CDR3 has 18 residues. The CDR3 sequence is CASRTDPHRAEGTDTQYF. The CDR3 bases are TGTGCCAGCCGTACAGACCCACACAGGGCGGAGGGCACAGATACGCAGTATTTT.

This clonotype is labeled medium-sized. The V call is TRBV27, the J call TRBJ1-6, with D possibly TRBD1 on 5 matching bases. The CDR3 runs 17 residues. With 3 bases removed from V and 0 bases from J, the gap between germline ends came to 12 bases. Germline values: CDR1 MNHEY, CDR2 SMNVEV (reference sequence). The CDR3 loop reads CASSFGAGPSYNSPLHF. For the CDR3, the DNA is TGTGCCAGCAGTTTTGGTGCAGGGCCCTCCTATAATTCACCCCTCCACTTT.

This clonotype was counted a single time. The chain links TRBV5-1 to TRBJ2-1; TRBD2 agrees at 7 bases. The CDR3 totals 18 residues. V trimming: 2 bases; J trimming: 2 bases; junction bases outside the gene matches: 13. The germline V gene encodes CDR1 SGHRS and CDR2 YFSETQ. This CDR3 is CASSFPRPGLKTYNEQFF. The CDR3 nucleotides read TGCGCCAGCAGCTTCCCGCGGCCGGGACTAAAGACCTACAATGAGCAGTTCTTC.

The sample holds many counts of this clonotype. The chain links TRBV11-2 to TRBJ1-2; a possible D gene is TRBD1 (5 bases). Germline values: CDR1 SGHAT, CDR2 FQNNGV. Trimming removed 1 base from V and 2 bases from J, with 23 bases in between. The CDR3 loop spans 19 amino acids. CDR3 sequence (DNA): TGTGCCAGCAGCTTAGCAGCCAAGGGGTCAGGGTCCTGGAACTATGGCTACACCTTC. Protein product: CASSLAAKGSGSWNYGYTF.

This clonotype has more than one count but fewer than ten. The chain's CDR3 is CASGLVFKGNYEQYF. For the CDR3, the DNA is TGTGCTAGTGGTTTGGTATTTAAGGGCAACTACGAGCAGTACTTC. The chain joins TRBV12-5 to TRBJ2-7; D not resolved. CDR1 is LGHNT, CDR2 FRNRAP, per germline. The V end lost 0 bases, the J end lost 3 bases, and 12 bases lay between the germline ends. This CDR3 is built from 15 residues.

Sample share makes this clonotype medium-sized (0.01 to 0.1%). The chain recombines TRBV7-8 with TRBJ2-7; D may be TRBD1 (5 bases). The V end was cut by 5 bases, the J end by 4 bases, with 12 bases between. Germline V CDR1 and CDR2: SGHVS, FQNEAQ. The CDR3 is made up of 13 amino acids. In DNA form, the CDR3 reads TGTGCCAGCAGCCAAGGCAGGGTGTACGAGCAGTACTTC. Its protein is CASSQGRVYEQYF.

This clonotype was detected many times. The chain combines TRBV7-9 with TRBJ2-1; 9 bases are a match to TRBD2. This CDR3 region has 20 residues. Germline loops: CDR1 SEHNR, CDR2 FQNEAQ (reference sequence). Unmatched junction bases numbered 18, after V lost 3 bases and J lost 3 bases. The CDR3 loop is CASSFLSLLTLAGDYNEQFF. The CDR3 DNA is TGTGCCAGCAGCTTTCTAAGCCTCCTTACGTTAGCGGGGGACTACAATGAGCAGTTCTTC.

The V gene is TRBV28, the J gene TRBJ2-5, with D perhaps TRBD1 (5 bases). In germline, CDR1 is MDHEN, CDR2 SYDVKM. Trimming removed 6 bases from V and 5 bases from J, with 16 bases in between. CDR3 length: 14 amino acids. The chain's CDR3 is CASSYQGFVETQYF. In DNA form, the CDR3 reads TGTGCCAGCAGCTACCAGGGATTTGTGGAGACCCAGTACTTC.

This clonotype was seen many times. The rearrangement links TRBV7-3 to TRBJ1-1; TRBD1 matches 8 bases. V lost 2 bases and J lost 2; bases outside the gene matches: 1. There are 14 residues in the CDR3. The germline CDR1 and CDR2 sequences are SGHTA and FQGTGA. The CDR3 region is CASSLAGGNTEAFF. CDR3 coding DNA: TGTGCCAGCAGCTTAGCAGGGGGCAACACTGAAGCTTTCTTT. The whole variable domain, remainder taken from reference TRBV7-3 and TRBJ1-1, is GAGVSQTPSNKVTEKGKYVELRCDPISGHTALYWYRQSLGQGPEFLIYFQGTGAADDSGLPNDRFFAVRPEGSVSTLKIQRTERGDSAVYLCASSLAGGNTEAFFGQGTRLTVV.

This chain uses TRBV11-2 with TRBJ2-7; D gene uncertain. This CDR3 has 11 residues. Trimming stripped 1 base from V and 6 bases from J, with 4 bases between. Germline V gene lookup returns CDR1 SGHAT and CDR2 FQNNGV. CDR3 sequence: CASSLAGEQYF. DNA of the CDR3: TGTGCCAGCAGCTTAGCGGGCGAGCAGTACTTC.

This clonotype is termed medium-sized. The V and J genes are TRBV6-5 and TRBJ1-2; 7 bases are shared with TRBD1. In germline, CDR1 is MNHEY, CDR2 SVGAGI. This CDR3 spans 17 amino acids. The J segment lost 4 bases and the V segment lost 4 bases, leaving 15 bases of the junction unmatched. The CDR3, as DNA: TGTGCCAGCAGTTCCGCGCGGACAGGAGTTATTCGCTATGGCTACACCTTC. It translates to CASSSARTGVIRYGYTF.

In this sample, this clonotype turned up a few times. One end of the junction does not line up with germline, which may come from a read error. The V gene is TRBV28, the J gene TRBJ2-2; 8 bases line up with TRBD1. CDR1 MDHEN and CDR2 SYDVKM come from the germline V gene. The CDR3 has 17 residues. In DNA form, the CDR3 reads TGTACCAGCACCTTCCTCGTAGGGACAGGAGGCACCGGGGAGCTGTTTTTT. Translation: CTSTFLVGTGGTGELFF.

The chain employs TRBV3-2 and TRBJ2-1; the D call in the table, TRBD2, was not verified against the DNA. TRBV3-2 is labeled a pseudogene. CDR3 length: 13 residues. CDR3 sequence: CASSQVAGDEQFF. As DNA, the CDR3 is TGTGCCAGCAGCCAAGTAGCGGGCGATGAGCAGTTCTTC.

Concerning this clonotype itself: This clone may be a read error of a much larger clone one base away. The chain employs TRBV15 and TRBJ2-1; D is ambiguous. The CDR3 totals 15 residues. The V end was cut by 0 bases, the J end by 0 bases, with 6 bases between. Germline CDR1 LNHNV, CDR2 YYDKDF (reference sequence). The CDR3 sequence: CATSRDSSSYNEQFF. The CDR3 bases are TGTGCCACCAGCAGAGACTCCAGCTCCTACAATGAGCAGTTCTTC.

This clonotype was observed a handful of times. This sequence joins TRBV29-1 and TRBJ1-1; perhaps TRBD1 as D (5 bases). CDR1 SQVTM and CDR2 ANQGSEA come from the germline V gene. Trimming pared 7 bases from V and 10 bases from J, leaving 25 bases between. The CDR3 contains 14 residues. The CDR3 DNA reads as TGCAGCGCCCCCGGGGCGGGCAGGGATCGGTTAGCTTTCTTT. The encoded protein is CSAPGAGRDRLAFF. The full variable domain, with the rest looked up from reference TRBV29-1 and TRBJ1-1, is SAVISQKPSRDICQRGTSLTIQCQVDSQVTMMFWYRQQPGQSLTLIATANQGSEATYESGFVIDKFPISRPNLTFSTLTVSNMSPEDSSIYLCSAPGAGRDRLAFFGQGTRLTVV.

The rearrangement joins TRBV4-1 to TRBJ2-7; 8 bases map to TRBD2. There are 14 residues in the CDR3. CDR1 and CDR2 (germline): MGHRA, YSYEKL. After removal of 4 bases from V and 3 bases from J, the junction contained 5 bases not matched to a gene. CDR3 in amino acids: CASSPSGSSYEQYF. Here the CDR3 DNA reads TGCGCCAGCAGCCCAAGCGGGAGTAGCTACGAGCAGTACTTC.

By its share, this clonotype is medium-sized (0.01 to 0.1%). V usage is TRBV4-1 and J usage is TRBJ2-1, with a possible D match to TRBD2 (6 bases). CDR3 length: 12 residues. Trimming removed 5 bases at V and 15 bases at J, with 17 bases between. Germline V gives CDR1 MGHRA, CDR2 YSYEKL. CDR3 residues: CASSEADGTGFF. Here the CDR3 DNA reads TGCGCCAGCAGCGAAGCCGACGGGACTGGGTTCTTC.

By frequency in the sample, this clonotype is medium-sized (0.01 to 0.1%). A read error may account for a junction end that differs from germline. The rearrangement uses TRBV19 and TRBJ1-5; TRBD1 might be the D (6 bases). The length of the CDR3 is 13 residues. CDR1 LNHDA and CDR2 SQIVND come from the germline V gene (reference sequence). The CDR3, as DNA: TGTGCCAGTAGGATAGACAGGAATCAGCCCCAGCATTTT. This translates into CASRIDRNQPQHF. Combining the CDR3 with reference TRBV19 and TRBJ1-5 gives the whole variable domain DGGITQSPKYLFRKEGQNVTLSCEQNLNHDAMYWYRQDPGQGLRLIYYSQIVNDFQKGDIAEGYSVSREKKESFPLTVTSAQKNPTAFYLCASRIDRNQPQHFGDGTRLSIL.

The sample holds many counts of this clonotype. This chain joins TRBV5-5 and TRBJ2-2; possibly TRBD2 for D (6 bases). The germline V and J ends were trimmed by 4 bases and 3 bases, with 13 bases remaining between them. Per the germline V gene, CDR1 is SGHKS and CDR2 is YYEKEE (reference sequence). The CDR3 is 15 residues long. CDR3 sequence reads: CASSRPSDHTGELFF. DNA of the CDR3: TGTGCCAGCAGCCGGCCTAGCGATCACACCGGGGAGCTGTTTTTT.

This clonotype qualifies as medium-sized (0.01 to 0.1%). The V call is TRBV27, the J call TRBJ2-7; TRBD2 aligns across 10 bases. The trim removed 4 bases at V and 3 bases at J, leaving 9 bases unmatched. Germline loops: CDR1 MNHEY, CDR2 SMNVEV (reference sequence). CDR3 size: 16 residues. CDR3 residues: CASSWVAGGRDYEQYF. The CDR3 nucleotides read TGTGCCAGCAGTTGGGTAGCGGGAGGAAGGGACTACGAGCAGTACTTC.

By proportion, this clonotype is medium-sized. Sequence at one end of the junction differs from germline and may be a read error. This chain connects TRBV19 to TRBJ1-1; D might be TRBD1 (5 bases). The CDR3 spans 13 residues. Germline V gene data show CDR1 as LNHDA and CDR2 as SQIVND (reference sequence). The CDR3 protein is CASSIRQNPEAFF. In DNA form, the CDR3 reads TGTGCCAGTAGTATACGACAGAACCCTGAAGCTTTCTTT. The full variable domain, with the rest looked up from reference TRBV19 and TRBJ1-1, is DGGITQSPKYLFRKEGQNVTLSCEQNLNHDAMYWYRQDPGQGLRLIYYSQIVNDFQKGDIAEGYSVSREKKESFPLTVTSAQKNPTAFYLCASSIRQNPEAFFGQGTRLTVV.

This clonotype is medium-sized within its sample. The CDR3, as DNA: TGTGCCATCAGTGTACTAGGGGGGGCTGAGCAGTTCTTC. The encoded protein is CAISVLGGAEQFF. The V gene is TRBV10-3, the J gene TRBJ2-1, with a tentative D call TRBD2 (7 bases). This CDR3 has 13 residues. Germline V gives CDR1 ENHRY, CDR2 SYGVKD. Trimming shortened V by 4 bases and J by 9 bases, and 13 bases separated the two germline ends.

V gene TRBV5-4 combines with J gene TRBJ2-7; D perhaps matches TRBD1 (5 bases). This CDR3 has 13 residues. Germline V CDR1 and CDR2: SGHNT, YYREEE (reference sequence). Trimming removed 2 bases at V and 2 bases at J, with 8 bases between. CDR3 amino acids: CASSLGEAYEQYF. The CDR3, as DNA: TGTGCCAGCAGCTTAGGGGAAGCCTACGAGCAGTACTTC.

Worth noting for this clonotype: Since a much larger clone is just one base distant, this may be a read error. The chain's CDR3 is CAAAPGPISSTEAFF. CDR3 bases: TGTGCCGCCGCCCCAGGGCCCATTTCCAGCACTGAAGCTTTCTTT. The J gene is TRBJ1-1, the V gene TRBV10-3; the D gene is possibly TRBD1 (5 bases). This CDR3 is 15 amino acids long. V shed 11 bases and J shed 4 bases, with 23 bases lying between them. Germline V gene sequence: CDR1 ENHRY, CDR2 SYGVKD.